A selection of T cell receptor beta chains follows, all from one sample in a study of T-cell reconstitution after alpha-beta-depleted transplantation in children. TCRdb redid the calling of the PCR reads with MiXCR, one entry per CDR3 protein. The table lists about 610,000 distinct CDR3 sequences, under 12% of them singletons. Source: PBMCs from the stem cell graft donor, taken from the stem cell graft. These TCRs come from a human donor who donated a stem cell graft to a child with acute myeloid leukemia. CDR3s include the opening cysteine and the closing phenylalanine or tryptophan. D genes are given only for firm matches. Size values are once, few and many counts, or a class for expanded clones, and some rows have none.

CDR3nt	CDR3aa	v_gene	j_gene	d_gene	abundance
TGCGCCAGCAGCCAAGTCGGAGGGGGCAATGAGCAGTTCTTC	CASSQVGGGNEQFF	TRBV4-3	TRBJ2-1	NA	few
TGCAGCGTTGTGGGCCGGGGGGCAGTCGACTATGGCTACACCTTC	CSVVGRGAVDYGYTF	TRBV29-1	TRBJ1-2	NA	few
TGTGCCACCAGTGATTTAAGTTTCGGCGGGAGCGAGACCCAGTACTTC	CATSDLSFGGSETQYF	TRBV24-1	TRBJ2-5	TRBD2	many
TGTGCCATCAGTGAGTCCGGGGCAGGGGCAGCCTACGAGCAGTACTTC	CAISESGAGAAYEQYF	TRBV10-3	TRBJ2-7	NA	many
TGTGCCAGCAGTTACGCCTCAGGACCGACGCAGTACTTC	CASSYASGPTQYF	TRBV6-2/TRBV6-3	TRBJ2-7	NA	NA
TGCAGTGCTAGAGATTTAGGGGCGTCAAGCCTTAGCGGGTTAATCTTC	CSARDLGASSLSGLIF	TRBV20-1	TRBJ2-5	TRBD2	few
TGTGCCAGTAGTATAATCCGGAACACTGAAGCTTTCTTT	CASSIIRNTEAFF	TRBV19	TRBJ1-1	NA	NA
TGTGCCAGCGCTGTCGGGACAGGGAGCGGTAGCAATCAGCCCCAGCATTTT	CASAVGTGSGSNQPQHF	TRBV12-3/TRBV12-4	TRBJ1-5	TRBD1	NA
TGCAGCGTTGGGGACAGGGGGCGCATAAACGAGCAGTACTTC	CSVGDRGRINEQYF	TRBV29-1	TRBJ2-7	TRBD1	many
TGCAGTGCTTCTCTAGCGGGAGGGACCTCCTACAATGAGCAGTTCTTC	CSASLAGGTSYNEQFF	TRBV20-1	TRBJ2-1	TRBD2	few
TGTGCCAGCAGCGTTGGGGGGGGGAACACCGGGGAGCTGTTTTTT	CASSVGGGNTGELFF	TRBV9	TRBJ2-2	TRBD2	NA
TGCGCCAGCAGCCTCACCGGCGGGAGCACCTACAATGAGCAGTTCTTC	CASSLTGGSTYNEQFF	TRBV5-1	TRBJ2-1	TRBD2	NA
TGTGCCAGCAGCGGACTAGCGGTTGCCTACGAGCAGTACTTC	CASSGLAVAYEQYF	TRBV6-2/TRBV6-3	TRBJ2-7	TRBD2	many
TGCAGTGGCGGACTAGCGGGAGTGCGATTGCAAGAGACCCAGTACTTC	CSGGLAGVRLQETQYF	TRBV20-1	TRBJ2-5	TRBD2	many
TGCAGCGTTGGAATAGGACAGGGGGCTGACTACTACGAGCAGTACTTC	CSVGIGQGADYYEQYF	TRBV29-1	TRBJ2-7	TRBD1	few
TGCAGTGCTAGCCAAAGGAACACCGGGGAGCTGTTTTTT	CSASQRNTGELFF	TRBV20-1	TRBJ2-2	NA	many
TGTGCCAGCAGCTTGGGGGACGTAACCATATATTTT	CASSLGDVTIYF	TRBV5-8	TRBJ1-3	NA	NA
TGTGCCAGCAGTCCTGTAGTCGGCGGAAGTACGCAGTATTTT	CASSPVVGGSTQYF	TRBV11-2	TRBJ2-3	NA	few
TGTGCCAGCACCTCGATCGGCGCCGGGGAGCTGTTTTTT	CASTSIGAGELFF	TRBV3-1	TRBJ2-2	NA	NA
TGTGCCAGCAGTTTCCCGGGACAGGGTAACTATGGCTACACCTTC	CASSFPGQGNYGYTF	TRBV6-5	TRBJ1-2	TRBD1	NA
TGTGCCAGCAGGGAGTTTGGTGGAAACACCATATATTTT	CASREFGGNTIYF	TRBV6-1	TRBJ1-3	NA	many
TGTGCCAGCAGCTTAGGGGAGAGTACGCAGTATTTT	CASSLGESTQYF	TRBV7-2	TRBJ2-3	NA	many
TGCGCCAGCAGCATAGCGGGAGGATCGGGCCAAGAGACCCAGTACTTC	CASSIAGGSGQETQYF	TRBV5-1	TRBJ2-5	TRBD2	few
TGTGCCAGCAGTTTCGAACGGCGTGAGGGGCCCCAGCATTTT	CASSFERREGPQHF	TRBV6-5	TRBJ1-5	NA	NA
TGTGCCAGCAGTCCGGGGACAGGGCGCTACGAGCAGTACTTC	CASSPGTGRYEQYF	TRBV12-3/TRBV12-4	TRBJ2-7	TRBD1	many
TGTGCCAGCAGCTTGGTACAGGGGAAAATCTACGAGCAGTACTTC	CASSLVQGKIYEQYF	TRBV5-6	TRBJ2-7	TRBD1	few
TGCAGTGCAGGGGGGGAGGTCCAGAACGAGCAGTTCTTC	CSAGGEVQNEQFF	TRBV20-1	TRBJ2-1	NA	many
TGTGCCAGCAGCTCTAAACGGACGGAGGCTCGGGACGAGCAGTACTTC	CASSSKRTEARDEQYF	TRBV7-8	TRBJ2-7	NA	few
TGCAGCGTTGAAAGGCCGGGACAGGGGAGAATCGGCTACACCTTC	CSVERPGQGRIGYTF	TRBV29-1	TRBJ1-2	TRBD1	few
TGCGCCAGCAGCTTGGCGGCCCCTACATTGGCTGAAGCTTTCTTT	CASSLAAPTLAEAFF	TRBV5-1	TRBJ1-1	NA	NA
TGTGCCAGCAGCTTAGAACTAGCGGACTCATACGAGCAGTACTTC	CASSLELADSYEQYF	TRBV7-2	TRBJ2-7	TRBD2	few
TGTGCCAGCACTTCCCCTCCCGGGACAGGGACCTACAATGAGCAGTTCTTC	CASTSPPGTGTYNEQFF	TRBV6-2/TRBV6-3	TRBJ2-1	TRBD1	NA
TGTGCCAGCAGTTACGTGGGAGTAGGTGAGCAGTACTTC	CASSYVGVGEQYF	TRBV6-2/TRBV6-3	TRBJ2-7	NA	many
TGTGCCAGCAAAGGGGGGACAAAGAACACCGGGGAGCTGTTTTTT	CASKGGTKNTGELFF	TRBV28	TRBJ2-2	NA	few
TGTGCCAGCAGTTTACAGGGTCACAATCAGCCCCAGCATTTT	CASSLQGHNQPQHF	TRBV12-3/TRBV12-4	TRBJ1-5	NA	few
TGCAGCGTTTCAAGGATACAAGAGACCCAGTACTTC	CSVSRIQETQYF	TRBV29-1	TRBJ2-5	NA	many
TGCAGCGTTGAAGAGGGGACAGGGTATATACAAGAGACCCAGTACTTC	CSVEEGTGYIQETQYF	TRBV29-1	TRBJ2-5	TRBD1	few
TGTGCCAGCAGTGAACCGACAGGGTACGAGCAGTACTTC	CASSEPTGYEQYF	TRBV6-1	TRBJ2-7	TRBD1	few
TGTGCCAGCAGCACGGGACGGTCCTCTGGGGCCAACGTCCTGACTTTC	CASSTGRSSGANVLTF	TRBV2	TRBJ2-6	NA	few
TGCGCCAGCAGCTTGGCCGACGACAGGGGTCAGCACTTC	CASSLADDRGQHF	TRBV5-1	TRBJ2-7	TRBD1	few
TGCAGTGCCGAGATCGGGGAGCAGTTCTTC	CSAEIGEQFF	TRBV20-1	TRBJ2-1	NA	few
TGTGCCAGCAGTTTTTTCCGGGACAGTGGCTCACCCCTCCACTTT	CASSFFRDSGSPLHF	TRBV12-3/TRBV12-4	TRBJ1-6	TRBD1	many
TGTGCCAGCAGTTACACGCCAATGGGGCACACTGAAGCTTTCTTT	CASSYTPMGHTEAFF	TRBV6-5	TRBJ1-1	NA	once
TGTGCCAGCAGCTTGTTTGGACTAGCCACGGAGACCCAGTACTTC	CASSLFGLATETQYF	TRBV5-6	TRBJ2-5	TRBD2	NA
TGTGCCACCAGCAGAGATCGGGACAGGGGATCTTATGGCTACACCTTC	CATSRDRDRGSYGYTF	TRBV15	TRBJ1-2	TRBD1	NA
TGCAGCGTTGAAGATCCCCGAGCTTCGCGAGAGACCCAGTACTTC	CSVEDPRASRETQYF	TRBV29-1	TRBJ2-5	NA	NA
TGCAGTGCTAGAGATCATTCAAGGCCCGGGGATGAGCAGTTCTTC	CSARDHSRPGDEQFF	TRBV20-1	TRBJ2-1	NA	many
TGTGCCAGCAATTCCGCGGGAGCGAACACCGGGGAGCTGTTTTTT	CASNSAGANTGELFF	TRBV2	TRBJ2-2	TRBD2	few
TGCAGTGCTCCGAGGATGGCCGGGGCCGCTTACGAGCAGTACTTC	CSAPRMAGAAYEQYF	TRBV20-1	TRBJ2-7	NA	few
TGTGCCAGCAGCCAACCCTCGGACGGGCAAGAGACCCAGTACTTC	CASSQPSDGQETQYF	TRBV11-2	TRBJ2-5	NA	many